This T cell receptor (beta chain) derives from a study of blood T cell repertoires in COVID-19. Across the whole study: In each case, the material was cDNA or gDNA derived from T cells, B-cell-depleted T cells, or PBMCs.

Libraries were prepared by immunoSEQ multiplex PCR; TCRdb keeps only in-frame clonotypes and omits some of them. Among about 250,000 clones listed, approximately 85% were seen once. Adults between roughly 18 and 89 years of age took part from 24 US areas. Cohort allocation depended upon clinical history that participants reported. CDR1 is SEHNR and CDR2 is FQNEAQ in the germline V gene (reference sequence). V was cut by 11 bases and J by 4 bases, with 14 bases left in between. CDR3 size: 12 residues. The sample consisted of PBMCs or T cells enriched from blood (not recorded which). The TCR originated in a woman aged 50 to 60 with acute COVID-19. The chain carries TRBV7-9 and TRBJ1-2; tentative D call: TRBD1 (6 bases). The CDR3 loop is CASRGTVYGYTF. For the CDR3, the DNA is TGTGCCTCCAGGGGAACCGTCTATGGCTACACCTTC.